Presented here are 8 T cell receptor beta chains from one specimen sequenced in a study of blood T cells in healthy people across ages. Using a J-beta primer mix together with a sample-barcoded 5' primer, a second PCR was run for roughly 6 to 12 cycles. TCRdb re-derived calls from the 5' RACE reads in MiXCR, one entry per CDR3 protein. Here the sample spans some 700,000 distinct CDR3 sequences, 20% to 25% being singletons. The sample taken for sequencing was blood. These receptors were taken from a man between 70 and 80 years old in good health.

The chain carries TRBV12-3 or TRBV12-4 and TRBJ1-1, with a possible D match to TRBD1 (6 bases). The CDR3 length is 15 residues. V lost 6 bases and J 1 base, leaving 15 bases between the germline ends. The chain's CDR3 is CASRPGGRRNTEAFF. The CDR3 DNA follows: TGTGCCAGCAGACCCGGGGGGCGAAGGAACACTGAAGCTTTCTTT.

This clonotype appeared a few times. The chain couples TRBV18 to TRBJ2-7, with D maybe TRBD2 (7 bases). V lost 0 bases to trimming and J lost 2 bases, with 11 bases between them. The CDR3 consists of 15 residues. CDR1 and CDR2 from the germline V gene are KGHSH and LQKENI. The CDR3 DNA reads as TGTGCCAGCTCACCACCGTTAGGGGGGGCCTACGAGCAGTACGTC. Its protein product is CASSPPLGGAYEQYV.

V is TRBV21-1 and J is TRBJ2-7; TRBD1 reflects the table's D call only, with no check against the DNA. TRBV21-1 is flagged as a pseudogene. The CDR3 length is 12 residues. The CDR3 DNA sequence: TGTGCCAGCAGTTCCCCTTCTTACGAGCAGTACGTC. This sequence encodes CASSSPSYEQYV.

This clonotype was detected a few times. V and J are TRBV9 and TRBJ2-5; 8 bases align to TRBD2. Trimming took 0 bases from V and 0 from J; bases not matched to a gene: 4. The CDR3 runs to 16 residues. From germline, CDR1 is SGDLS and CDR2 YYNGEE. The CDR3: CASSVESGGHQETQYF. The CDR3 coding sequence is TGTGCCAGCAGCGTAGAAAGCGGGGGTCACCAAGAGACCCAGTACTTC.

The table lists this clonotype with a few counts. CDR3 DNA sequence: TGCAGTGCTAATGGGCACACAGATACGCAGTATTTT. Its protein is CSANGHTDTQYF. The V gene is TRBV20-1, the J gene TRBJ2-3; D gene unclear. Between the trimmed V and J ends, which lost 4 bases and 2 bases, there was a span of 7 bases. CDR1 DFQATT and CDR2 SNEGSKA come from the germline V gene (reference sequence). CDR3 length equals 12 residues.

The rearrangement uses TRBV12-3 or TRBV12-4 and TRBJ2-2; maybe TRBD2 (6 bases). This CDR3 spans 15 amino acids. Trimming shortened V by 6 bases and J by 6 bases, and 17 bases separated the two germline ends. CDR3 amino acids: CASSSNRLVPGELFF. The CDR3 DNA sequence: TGTGCCAGCAGCTCCAATAGACTAGTCCCCGGGGAGCTGTTTTTT.

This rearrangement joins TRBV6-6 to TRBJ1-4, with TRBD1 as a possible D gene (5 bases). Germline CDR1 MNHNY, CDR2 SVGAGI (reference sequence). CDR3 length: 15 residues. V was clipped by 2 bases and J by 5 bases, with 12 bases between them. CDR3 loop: CASSYGGIENEKLFF. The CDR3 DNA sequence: TGTGCCAGCAGTTACGGGGGGATTGAAAATGAAAAACTGTTTTTT.

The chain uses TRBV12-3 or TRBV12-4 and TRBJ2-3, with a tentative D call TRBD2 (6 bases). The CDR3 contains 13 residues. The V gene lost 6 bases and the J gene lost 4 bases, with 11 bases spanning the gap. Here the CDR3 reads CASSWGRSDTQYF. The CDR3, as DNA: TGTGCCAGCAGCTGGGGGAGGTCAGATACGCAGTATTTT.